The 10 T cell receptor beta chains reported below all come from one sample, sequenced in a study of T cells in Graves' hyperthyroidism and ophthalmopathy. Authors of the study amplified TCR beta CDR3 regions from RNA transcripts. A first-round RT-PCR of the TCR CDR3 used the HTBI primer set. Each CDR3 protein gets one entry after TCRdb re-called the multiplex PCR reads with MiXCR. This sample has about 400,000 distinct CDR3 sequences, with approximately 15% found just once. The sequenced sample was blood. The receptors originated from a woman between 25 and 40 years old with Graves' hyperthyroidism.

This clonotype showed up just a few times. This chain uses TRBV6-1 with TRBJ1-5, with a weak D call TRBD1 (6 bases). The CDR3 totals 16 residues. The germline V and J ends were trimmed by 5 bases and 6 bases, with 20 bases remaining between them. Germline V lookup: CDR1 MNHNS, CDR2 SASEGT. CDR3 loop: CASSPPQVGGLQPQHF. The CDR3, as DNA: TGTGCCAGCAGTCCGCCCCAAGTAGGGGGTCTTCAGCCCCAGCATTTT.

This clonotype was recorded many times. This chain uses TRBV11-2 with TRBJ2-1, with TRBD2 as a possible D gene (5 bases). This CDR3 is 15 amino acids long. CDR1 and CDR2 from the germline V gene are SGHAT and FQNNGV. V lost 3 bases, J lost 4 bases, and 13 bases lay in between. The DNA of the CDR3 is TGTGCCAGCAGCTTTGTCCGGGATGGGTACAATGAGCAGTTCTTC. It is translated as CASSFVRDGYNEQFF. The variable domain in full, with the rest retrieved from reference TRBV11-2 and TRBJ2-1, is EAGVAQSPRYKIIEKRQSVAFWCNPISGHATLYWYQQILGQGPKLLIQFQNNGVVDDSQLPKDRFSAERLKGVDSTLKIQPAKLEDSAVYLCASSFVRDGYNEQFFGPGTRLTVL.

This clonotype was counted ten times or more. The rearrangement links TRBV27 to TRBJ1-1, with D unclear. Trimming removed 3 bases at V and 0 bases at J, with 5 bases between. Germline CDR1 MNHEY, CDR2 SMNVEV (reference sequence). CDR3 size: 13 residues. The CDR3 sequence is CASSFRLNTEAFF. CDR3 DNA sequence: TGTGCCAGCAGTTTCCGGTTGAACACTGAAGCTTTCTTT.

This clonotype was counted between two and nine times. The CDR3 here is CASSYTEYEQYF. CDR3 bases: TGTGCCAGCAGTTACACAGAATACGAGCAGTACTTC. The chain recombines TRBV6-7 with TRBJ2-7; D not certain. TRBV6-7 has ORF status, its function being uncertain. This CDR3 is built from 12 residues. V was shortened by 2 bases and J by 4 bases, with 6 bases between the two germline ends.

In its sample, this clonotype was seen many times. J is TRBJ2-3 and V is TRBV5-1; no reliable D call. This CDR3 comprises 14 residues. Trimming pared 2 bases from V and 6 bases from J, leaving 13 bases between. The germline CDR1 and CDR2 sequences are SGHRS and YFSETQ. For the CDR3, the DNA is TGCGCCAGCAGCTTTGAAGATATCGGGGATACGCAGTATTTT. Translating it yields CASSFEDIGDTQYF.

This clonotype was recorded at least ten times. The genes are TRBV20-1 and TRBJ2-1; the D gene could be TRBD1 or TRBD2 (5 bases each). Germline CDR1 reads DFQATT; CDR2 reads SNEGSKA (reference sequence). The CDR3 is 13 amino acids. V lost 6 bases and J 4 bases, leaving 13 bases between the germline ends. The CDR3 protein is CSAQGGGYNEQFF. CDR3 DNA sequence: TGCAGTGCCCAAGGTGGGGGATACAATGAGCAGTTCTTC.

This clonotype was seen at least ten times. The genes are TRBV20-1 and TRBJ2-7, with 11 bases that match TRBD1. V lost 6 bases and J lost 6; bases outside the gene matches: 7. From germline, CDR1 is DFQATT and CDR2 SNEGSKA (reference sequence). The CDR3 is 13 residues long. CDR3 sequence: CSATDRGRREQYF. In DNA form, the CDR3 reads TGCAGTGCCACGGACAGGGGGCGACGCGAGCAGTACTTC.

The sample holds many counts of this clonotype. J is TRBJ1-1 and V is TRBV28; D gene uncertain. The germline V and J ends were trimmed by 3 bases and 0 bases, with 17 bases remaining between them. This CDR3 has 17 amino acids. Looked up from germline, CDR1 is MDHEN and CDR2 is SYDVKM. The CDR3 DNA reads as TGTGCCAGCAGTTTTGATAGGATGGGAGTAGTGAACACTGAAGCTTTCTTT. Residues: CASSFDRMGVVNTEAFF.

The CDR3 coding sequence is TGTGCCAGCAGCATCAATGCAGCTTCTGGCTACACCTTC. It specifies CASSINAASGYTF. The chain uses TRBV9 and TRBJ1-2, with D unresolved. Germline values: CDR1 SGDLS, CDR2 YYNGEE. Trimming removed 4 bases at V and 7 bases at J, with 14 bases between. The CDR3 has 13 amino acids.

This rearrangement joins TRBV19 to TRBJ2-7; TRBD2 matches at 10 bases. The J segment lost 4 bases and the V segment lost 4 bases, leaving 4 bases of the junction unmatched. The CDR3 length is 14 residues. Per the germline V gene, CDR1 is LNHDA and CDR2 is SQIVND (reference sequence). The CDR3, as DNA: TGTGCCAGTAGTACTAGCGGGAGTCGGTACGAGCAGTACTTC. This codes for CASSTSGSRYEQYF. Together with reference TRBV19 and TRBJ2-7, the CDR3 gives the full variable domain: DGGITQSPKYLFRKEGQNVTLSCEQNLNHDAMYWYRQDPGQGLRLIYYSQIVNDFQKGDIAEGYSVSREKKESFPLTVTSAQKNPTAFYLCASSTSGSRYEQYFGPGTRLTVT.